The rows below give T cell receptor beta chains drawn from one sample of a study of post-analysis software for immune sequencing data. In TCRdb, the PCR reads were re-called with MiXCR into one record per CDR3 protein. This sample has fewer than 550,000 distinct CDR3 sequences, with approximately 34% found just once. The sample taken for sequencing was blood. These receptors were obtained from a girl under 18 with multiple sclerosis. CDR3s include the opening cysteine and the closing phenylalanine or tryptophan. A D gene is named only where the DNA matches it firmly. Only some rows state a clone size, as once, few, many or a class for expanded clones.

j_gene,abundance,v_gene,d_gene,CDR3nt,CDR3aa
TRBJ1-2,.,TRBV3-1,.,TGTGCCAGCAGCCAAGGGGGCCTAGATGGCTACACCTTC,CASSQGGLDGYTF
TRBJ2-5,.,TRBV7-8,.,TGTGCCAGCAGCTTAGGCGTTCACGGGGAGACCCAGTACTTC,CASSLGVHGETQYF
TRBJ1-5,few,TRBV11-2,.,TGTGCCAGCAGCTTAGGGACAGACCACAATCAGCCCCAGCATTTT,CASSLGTDHNQPQHF
TRBJ1-2,.,TRBV27,TRBD1,TGTGCCAGCATCTCCGGACAGGGAGATGGCTACACCTTC,CASISGQGDGYTF
TRBJ2-7,.,TRBV3-1,TRBD1,TGTGCCAGCAGCCCCGGGACAGGGGGTACCGAGCAGTACTTC,CASSPGTGGTEQYF
TRBJ2-5,.,TRBV7-9,.,TGTGCCAGCAGCTTAGAGGTCCGGGCTAGCCGTCAAGAGACCCAGTACTTC,CASSLEVRASRQETQYF
TRBJ2-7,.,TRBV4-1,TRBD2,TGCGCCAGCAGCCAAGTATATAGCGGGGGGGCCTACGAGCAGTACTTC,CASSQVYSGGAYEQYF
TRBJ1-2,.,TRBV12-3/TRBV12-4,.,TGTGCCAGCAGTTTTTCAGGGACCGACGGCTACACCTTC,CASSFSGTDGYTF
TRBJ2-7,few,TRBV7-9,TRBD1,TGTGCCAGCAGCTTAGTGCAGGGGGCCGACTACGAGCAGTACTTC,CASSLVQGADYEQYF
TRBJ2-3,few,TRBV20-1,TRBD2,TGCAGTCAGGGACTAGCTGCGGATACGCAGTATTTT,CSQGLAADTQYF
TRBJ1-5,.,TRBV27,.,TGTGCCAGCAGTTTACGCGGCCCGCTCAATCAGCCCCAGCATTTT,CASSLRGPLNQPQHF
TRBJ2-4,.,TRBV20-1,.,TGCAGTGCTAGACAAACCCATGGTGGGCACATTCAGTACTTC,CSARQTHGGHIQYF
TRBJ2-1,few,TRBV20-1,.,TGCAGTGCTAGTCCTCGGCCAGGGCCCTACAATGAGCAGTTCTTC,CSASPRPGPYNEQFF
TRBJ1-1,.,TRBV20-1,.,TGCAGTGCCGGTCCCTACACTGAAGCTTTCTTT,CSAGPYTEAFF
TRBJ1-2,few,TRBV3-1,.,TGTGCCAGCAGCCAAGAAGGCCCTGCCAGAGACGGCTACACCTTC,CASSQEGPARDGYTF
TRBJ2-3,.,TRBV2,.,TGTGCCAGCAGTCCGGATGCGGAAACAGATACGCAGTATTTT,CASSPDAETDTQYF
TRBJ2-5,.,TRBV11-2,.,TGTGCCAGCAGTTACTCAGGTCTTAGCGCGGAGACCCAGTACTTC,CASSYSGLSAETQYF
TRBJ2-3,few,TRBV29-1,.,TGCAGCGTTGACGAGCGGTACACAGATACGCAGTATTTT,CSVDERYTDTQYF
TRBJ2-5,.,TRBV6-1,.,TGTGCCAGCAGTGAAGTGAGGGGAGAGACCCAGTACTTC,CASSEVRGETQYF
TRBJ2-5,.,TRBV10-3,.,TGTGCCATCAGCACCATCAACCAAGAGACCCAGTACTTC,CAISTINQETQYF
TRBJ2-7,.,TRBV12-3/TRBV12-4,TRBD1,TGTGCCCGCAGGACGACAGGGGGACCCCCCTACGAGCAGTACTTC,CARRTTGGPPYEQYF
TRBJ2-5,few,TRBV7-2,TRBD1,TGTGCCAGCAGCTTTGCATGGACAGGGCAGTACCAAGAGACCCAGTACTTC,CASSFAWTGQYQETQYF
TRBJ1-2,few,TRBV7-8,.,TGTGCCAGCAGCTCAAAAACGATTGCACACCCCTACACCTTC,CASSSKTIAHPYTF
TRBJ2-7,.,TRBV4-2,.,TGTGCCAGCAGCCAAGGCCCGGGACGGCAGGGCTACGAGCAGTACTTC,CASSQGPGRQGYEQYF
TRBJ2-5,.,TRBV2,.,TGTGCCAGCAGTGGGGGGGTTAAAGAGACCCAGTACTTC,CASSGGVKETQYF
TRBJ1-4,few,TRBV4-1,TRBD1,TGCGCCAGCAGCCGCAACAGGGGTACTAATGAAAAACTGTTTTTT,CASSRNRGTNEKLFF
TRBJ1-3,.,TRBV20-1,.,TGCAGTGCTAGAGATCGGGCGGGAAACACCATATATTTT,CSARDRAGNTIYF
TRBJ2-7,.,TRBV12-3/TRBV12-4,.,TGTGCCAGCAGTCCCGAACTTGGTCTCGAGCAGTACTTC,CASSPELGLEQYF
TRBJ2-5,few,TRBV7-9,.,TGTGCCAGCAGCTTAGATACAGGAGGGATCTCAGAGACCCAGTACTTC,CASSLDTGGISETQYF